This TCR beta chain stems from a study of T-cell memory formation after mild COVID-19. Whole-study results and caveats: A balance of CD4 and CD8 characterized clones contracting day 15 to 85, whereas later expanders leaned CD4+. The second-wave clones peaking on day 37 were not confirmed as SARS-CoV-2-specific.

With constant-segment primers, 5'RACE yielded cDNA libraries of TCR alpha and TCR beta that carried sample barcodes and UMIs. TCRdb processed the 5' RACE reads anew with MiXCR; each CDR3 protein has one entry. The table includes some 350,000 distinct CDR3 sequences, 10% to 15% detected once. This clonotype turned up a few times. Its antigen is currently unknown. CDR3 length: 14 amino acids. Trimming took off 6 bases at V and 0 bases at J, with 9 bases between the two ends. Germline-derived CDR1 and CDR2 are MNHEY and SMNVEV (reference sequence). The rearrangement joins TRBV27 to TRBJ1-5; weak D call: TRBD1 (5 bases). This clonotype was sampled from a man in his late teens or twenties who had mild COVID-19 (a few samples of this study predate the infection). Cell type and time point are not known. The source material was PBMCs or a T cell subset sorted from them (not recorded which). CDR3 sequence (DNA): TGTGCCAGCAGGCCCCAGGGTAGCAATCAGCCCCAGCATTTT. It specifies CASRPQGSNQPQHF.